This T cell receptor (beta chain) was observed in a study of identifying expanded T cells in peripheral blood. This clone was found once. Its specificity is not known. The study, taken as a whole, reports: Differentially abundant clones: roughly 1.2 between replicates, 15 to 17 at about 13 days, 19 to 20 at four.

Method: immunoSEQ multiplex PCR; TCRdb's copy keeps in-frame clones and lacks some. The table includes approximately 57,000 clones, roughly nine tenths detected once. This sequence originates from a person aged 18 to 70 in good health. Sequenced: blood.

The CDR3 region has the DNA TGTGCCAGCAGTGAAGCGCGGGACACCGCCTACGAGCAGTACTTC. Translated, it gives CASSEARDTAYEQYF. The genes are TRBV6-1 and TRBJ2-7; D may correspond to TRBD1 or TRBD2 (6 bases each). The CDR3 contains 15 residues. Trimming removed 0 bases from V and 2 bases from J, with 11 bases in between. CDR1 is MNHNS, CDR2 SASEGT, per germline.